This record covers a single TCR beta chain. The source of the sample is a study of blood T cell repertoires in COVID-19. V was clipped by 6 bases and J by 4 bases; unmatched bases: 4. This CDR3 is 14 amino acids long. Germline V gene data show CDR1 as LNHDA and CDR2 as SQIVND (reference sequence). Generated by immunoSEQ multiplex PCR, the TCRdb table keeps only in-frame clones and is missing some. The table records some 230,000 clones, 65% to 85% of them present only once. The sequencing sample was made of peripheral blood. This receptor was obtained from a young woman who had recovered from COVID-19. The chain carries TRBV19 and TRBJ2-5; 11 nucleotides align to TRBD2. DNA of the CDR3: TGTGCCAGTAGAGAAGGACTAGCGGGAGAGACCCAGTACTTC. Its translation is CASREGLAGETQYF.